The rows below give T cell receptor beta chains drawn from one sample of a study of blood T cell repertoires in COVID-19. The repertoire was sequenced with immunoSEQ multiplex PCR; TCRdb's copy has only in-frame clones and lacks some. There are around 310,000 clones in the sample; almost 90% occur only once, and around 0.93% lies in the top ten. Sequencing was performed on peripheral blood. These receptors were taken from a woman in her forties with COVID-19, enrolled during active disease. The conserved cysteine and the conserved F or W are not part of the CDR3 here. Each record gives: CDR3 length, J gene, V gene, CDR3 protein.

>12|TRBJ1-1|TRBV7-2
ASSYDFRYTEAF
>11|TRBJ2-2|TRBV29-1
SGLAGNTGELF
>9|TRBJ2-7|TRBV27
ASSQGYEQY
>11|TRBJ2-5|TRBV19
ASRGDSQETQY
>15|TRBJ1-1|TRBV4-3
ASRLSPGQGAGTEAF
>11|TRBJ1-5|TRBV29-1
SVGGGENQPQH
>12|TRBJ2-5|TRBV5-1
ASSVGQGQETQY
>14|TRBJ1-6|TRBV25-1
ASSEARGQGNSPLH
>11|TRBJ1-3|TRBV4-3
ASSQRIGNTIY
>12|TRBJ1-6|TRBV11-2
ASSLGTGNSPLH
>12|TRBJ1-5|TRBV27
ASSLFSANQPQH
>16|TRBJ1-6|TRBV5-1
ASSVGSDYGVNNSPLH
>14|TRBJ2-2|TRBV9
ASSVIWGRAPGELF
>12|TRBJ1-4|TRBV9
ASSVGGFNEKLF
>11|TRBJ2-1|TRBV10-3
AIRGTDYNEQF
>12|TRBJ2-5|TRBV3-1/TRBV3-2
ASSQSKSQETQY
>14|TRBJ2-2|TRBV5-5
ASSLGGRLTSGELF
>13|TRBJ1-6|TRBV6-5
ASRRQSSYNSPLH
>13|TRBJ2-7|TRBV7-2
ASSFARDSGYEQY
>14|TRBJ2-1|TRBV27
ASMGRGQGAGDEQF
>13|TRBJ1-5|TRBV5-4
ASSSQGAGNQPQH
>11|TRBJ2-5|TRBV6-5
ASSSGTRGTQY
>13|TRBJ2-1|TRBV29-1
SAAGSGTTYNEQF
>15|TRBJ1-6|TRBV6-2/TRBV6-3
ASSYGAGWSYNSPLH
>14|TRBJ1-2|TRBV6-5
ASSYDGPGASYGYT
>12|TRBJ2-7|TRBV12-5
ASGDKESSYEQY
>15|TRBJ1-2|TRBV27
ASSFIRGQGANYGYI
>13|TRBJ2-1|TRBV19
ASSPWTGSYNEQF
>12|TRBJ2-3|TRBV6-5
ATRRGAGTDTQY
>13|TRBJ2-4|TRBV2
ASSEGGREVNIQY
>16|TRBJ1-1|TRBV19
ASSIAWKGARMNTEAF
>10|TRBJ1-2|TRBV28
ASSVTGYGYT
>13|TRBJ2-5|TRBV5-1
ASSLVDRVAETQY